The 9 T cell receptor beta chains below were found in one sample sequenced in a study of regulatory T cells in long-lasting Graves disease. According to the study, TCR beta libraries were built with iRepertoire HTBI primers and CDR3-region Arm-PCR. One entry per CDR3 protein, called by TCRdb with MiXCR from the multiplex PCR reads. The profile covers 450,000 or so distinct CDR3 sequences, with approximately 23% appearing a single time and around 13% taken by the ten largest. Specified time point: persistent/refractory GD, antithyroid drugs over 5 years with positive TRAb. The TCR library was made from RNA extracted from PBMCs. The sequencing here drew on peripheral blood mononuclear cells (PBMCs), taken when the disease was refractory, from a patient treated with antithyroid drugs. The receptor set was obtained from a female donor with Graves disease.

The chain employs TRBV12-3 or TRBV12-4 and TRBJ2-2; TRBD1 agrees at 9 bases. With 8 bases clipped from V and 6 bases from J, the junction kept 13 bases outside the gene matches. CDR3 length equals 16 residues. The CDR3 DNA reads TGTGCCAGCGGAGTCCCGGGACAGGGCGAGGCCGGGGAGCTGTTTTTT. This translates into CASGVPGQGEAGELFF.

Of note for this clonotype: A far larger clone lies a single base away; this is likely a read error. This chain uses TRBV6-5 with TRBJ2-2; D possibly corresponds to TRBD2 (6 bases). This CDR3 spans 13 amino acids. Per germline, CDR1 MNHEY and CDR2 SVGAGI. As DNA, the CDR3 is TGTGCCAGCAGTTCCTCGGGACTCTGGAAGCTGTCTTTT. Residues: CASSSSGLWKLSF.

The table lists this clonotype with a few counts. This sequence joins TRBV27 and TRBJ2-2, with TRBD1 matching 7 bases. This CDR3 has 15 residues. Germline V CDR1 and CDR2: MNHEY, SMNVEV (reference sequence). The V gene end was trimmed by 3 bases and the J gene end by 4 bases; junction bases not matched to a gene: 5. The DNA of the CDR3 is TGTGCCAGCAGTTTTGCGACAGGGTTCACCGGGGAGCTGTTTTTT. It codes for CASSFATGFTGELFF.

This clonotype was recorded at least ten times. The CDR3 sequence: CASSPPGNTEAFF. As DNA, the CDR3 is TGTGCCAGCAGTCCGCCAGGGAACACTGAAGCTTTCTTT. This chain joins TRBV18 and TRBJ1-1; no reliable D call. CDR3 length equals 13 residues. Per the germline V gene, CDR1 is KGHSH and CDR2 is LQKENI. V was pared by 8 bases and J by 1 base, with 11 bases between.

This clonotype was seen many times. This sequence joins TRBV20-1 and TRBJ2-5; 13 bases fit TRBD2. From germline, CDR1 is DFQATT and CDR2 SNEGSKA (reference sequence). The V and J ends lost 0 bases and 4 bases, in that order; junction bases with no gene match: 8. This CDR3 has 17 amino acids. CDR3 DNA sequence: TGCAGTGCTAGAGACCGGGGACTAGCGGGGTATCGAGAGACCCAGTACTTC. It specifies CSARDRGLAGYRETQYF.

This clonotype came up a few times. V gene TRBV30 combines with J gene TRBJ1-2; D not resolved. Trimming took 4 bases from V and 3 from J, leaving 12 bases between them. The CDR3 consists of 13 residues. In germline, CDR1 is GTSNPN, CDR2 SVGIG (reference sequence). CDR3 residues: CAWMSSTYYGYTF. The CDR3 DNA follows: TGTGCCTGGATGTCTTCCACCTACTATGGCTACACCTTC.

This clonotype was picked up a small number of times. The chain is built from TRBV18 and TRBJ1-1, with D perhaps TRBD1 (5 bases). Germline V gene lookup returns CDR1 KGHSH and CDR2 LQKENI. Trimming left V 3 bases short and J 1 base short, with 12 bases between. This CDR3 has 15 amino acids. In DNA form, the CDR3 reads TGTGCCAGCTCACCCTCCGGGGCTAAGAACACTGAAGCTTTCTTT. It codes for CASSPSGAKNTEAFF. Complete variable domain (other parts from reference TRBV18 and TRBJ1-1): NAGVMQNPRHLVRRRGQEARLRCSPMKGHSHVYWYRQLPEEGLKFMVYLQKENIIDESGMPKERFSAEFPKEGPSILRIQQVVRGDSAAYFCASSPSGAKNTEAFFGQGTRLTVV.

Many counts were recorded for this clonotype. The rearrangement uses TRBV7-2 and TRBJ1-2; D might be TRBD1 (5 bases). Germline loops: CDR1 SGHTA, CDR2 FQGNSA. V was trimmed by 0 bases and J by 5 bases, leaving 10 bases between them. The CDR3 spans 14 residues. The CDR3 DNA sequence: TGTGCCAGCAGCTTAGCGGGCAGGGATTATGGCTACACCTTC. This gives the protein CASSLAGRDYGYTF.

This clonotype was detected only a few times. DNA of the CDR3: TGCAGTGCTAGTGGGTCAGAAACCGGGGAGCTGTTTTTT. Translated: CSASGSETGELFF. The gene calls are TRBV20-1 and TRBJ2-2; D is unresolved. V lost 3 bases and J lost 5, with 10 bases in between. Per germline, CDR1 DFQATT and CDR2 SNEGSKA (reference sequence). This CDR3 is 13 amino acids long.